Described below is a single T cell receptor (beta chain) sequence and its context. The antigen is unknown. Here immunoSEQ multiplex PCR was the method, and the copy in TCRdb shows in-frame clones only, minus some. The data hold approximately 100,000 clones, with around 83% observed a single time. With V trimmed by 6 bases and J by 4 bases, 7 bases remained unmatched. Germline V gene data show CDR1 as MDHEN and CDR2 as SYDVKM. The CDR3 runs 15 residues. This sample stems from a study of T cell responses to AZD1222 COVID-19 vaccine. Study findings and constraints: Clonal diversity was possibly underestimated, and white British individuals and females predominated among donors. The study found Spike-specific TCR breadth and depth rose after two AZD1222 doses. As reported, nearly half of all spike-specific TCRs target variant regions that are unmutated.

The sequence derives from an adult in good health. This rearrangement joins TRBV28 to TRBJ1-4, with 8 nucleotides matching TRBD1. The sequencing used peripheral blood, collected on day 0 of AZD1222 vaccination. The CDR3 sequence is CASRLDRGFNEKLFF. CDR3 DNA sequence: TGTGCCAGCAGACTCGACAGGGGATTTAATGAAAAACTGTTTTTT. The full variable domain, its missing parts supplied by reference TRBV28 and TRBJ1-4, is DVKVTQSSRYLVKRTGEKVFLECVQDMDHENMFWYRQDPGLGLRLIYFSYDVKMKEKGDIPEGYSVSREKKERFSLILESASTNQTSMYLCASRLDRGFNEKLFFGSGTQLSVL.